This TCR beta chain was captured in a study of blood T cell repertoires in COVID-19. Turning to the study itself: Sites in the United States, Italy and Spain provided acute and convalescent COVID-19 samples. Sources were T cells, B-cell-depleted T cells, or PBMCs; the material itself was cDNA or gDNA.

This clone showed up just once. In the authors' methods: From reference gene primer amplification, estimates of nucleated cell counts were derived. The method was immunoSEQ multiplex PCR; TCRdb's version includes in-frame clones alone and lacks a portion of them. The D gene and trimming were derived from the DNA, and the V and J assignments and clone size from that table. The sample lists under 50,000 clones, more than 75% occurring once. V lost 4 bases to trimming and J lost 0 bases; unmatched junction nucleotides: 11. CDR1 SGHRS and CDR2 YFSETQ come from the germline V gene. This CDR3 comprises 17 residues.

The sample was peripheral blood. This sequence originates from a man between 65 and 79 years old with active COVID-19. The chain has TRBV5-1 and TRBJ2-3; 7 nucleotides align to TRBD2. CDR3 coding DNA: TGCGCCAGCAGCCTAGCTAGCGGAGCGCTTAGCACAGATACGCAGTATTTT. This codes for CASSLASGALSTDTQYF.